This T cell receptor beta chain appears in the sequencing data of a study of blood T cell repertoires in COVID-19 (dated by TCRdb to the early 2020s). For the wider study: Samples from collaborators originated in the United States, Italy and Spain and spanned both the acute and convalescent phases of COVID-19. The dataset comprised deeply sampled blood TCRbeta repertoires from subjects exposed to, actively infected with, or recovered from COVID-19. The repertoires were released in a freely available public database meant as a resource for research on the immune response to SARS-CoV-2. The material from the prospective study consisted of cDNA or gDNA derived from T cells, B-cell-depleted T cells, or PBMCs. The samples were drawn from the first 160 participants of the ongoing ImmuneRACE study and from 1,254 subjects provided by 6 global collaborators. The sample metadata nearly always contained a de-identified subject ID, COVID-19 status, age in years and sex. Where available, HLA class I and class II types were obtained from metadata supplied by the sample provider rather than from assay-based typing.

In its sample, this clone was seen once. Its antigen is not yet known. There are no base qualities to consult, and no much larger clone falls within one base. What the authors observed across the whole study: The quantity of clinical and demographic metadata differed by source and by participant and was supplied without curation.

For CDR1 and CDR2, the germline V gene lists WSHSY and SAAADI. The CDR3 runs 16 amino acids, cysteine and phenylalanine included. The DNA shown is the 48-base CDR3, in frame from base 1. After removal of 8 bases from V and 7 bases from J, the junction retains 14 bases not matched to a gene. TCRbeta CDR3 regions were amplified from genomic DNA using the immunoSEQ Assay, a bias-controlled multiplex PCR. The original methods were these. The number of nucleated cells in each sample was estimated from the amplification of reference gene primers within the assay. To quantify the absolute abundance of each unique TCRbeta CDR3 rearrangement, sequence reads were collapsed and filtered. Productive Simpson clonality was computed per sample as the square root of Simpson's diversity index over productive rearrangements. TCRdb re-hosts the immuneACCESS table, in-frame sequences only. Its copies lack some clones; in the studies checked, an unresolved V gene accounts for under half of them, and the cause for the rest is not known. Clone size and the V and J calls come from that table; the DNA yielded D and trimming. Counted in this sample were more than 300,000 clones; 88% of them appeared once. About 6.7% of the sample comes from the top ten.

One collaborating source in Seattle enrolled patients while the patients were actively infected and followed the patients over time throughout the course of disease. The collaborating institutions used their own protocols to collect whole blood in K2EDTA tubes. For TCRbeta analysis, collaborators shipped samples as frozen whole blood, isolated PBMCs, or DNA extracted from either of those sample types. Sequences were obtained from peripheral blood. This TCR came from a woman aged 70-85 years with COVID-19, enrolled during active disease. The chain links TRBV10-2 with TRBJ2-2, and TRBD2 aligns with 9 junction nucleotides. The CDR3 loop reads CASCEGVAGVDGELFF. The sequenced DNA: TGCGCCAGCTGCGAGGGGGTAGCGGGGGTTGACGGGGAGCTGTTTTTT.